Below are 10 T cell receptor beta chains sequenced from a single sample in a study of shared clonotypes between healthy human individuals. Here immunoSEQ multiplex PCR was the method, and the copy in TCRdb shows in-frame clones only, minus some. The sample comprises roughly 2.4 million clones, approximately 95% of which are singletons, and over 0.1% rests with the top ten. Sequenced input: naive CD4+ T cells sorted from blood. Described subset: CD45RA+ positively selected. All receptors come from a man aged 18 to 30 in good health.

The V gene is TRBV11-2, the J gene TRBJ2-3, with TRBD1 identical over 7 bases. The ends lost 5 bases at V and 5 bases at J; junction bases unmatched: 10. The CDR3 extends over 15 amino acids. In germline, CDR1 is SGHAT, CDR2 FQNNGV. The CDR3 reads CASSIGQVFGDTQYF. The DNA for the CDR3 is TGTGCCAGCAGCATAGGACAGGTTTTTGGAGATACGCAGTATTTT.

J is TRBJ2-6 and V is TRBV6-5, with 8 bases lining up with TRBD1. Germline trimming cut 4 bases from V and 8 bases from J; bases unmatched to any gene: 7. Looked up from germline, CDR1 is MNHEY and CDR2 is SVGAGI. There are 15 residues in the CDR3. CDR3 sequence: CASSSTGGKSNVLTF. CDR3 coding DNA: TGTGCCAGCAGTTCAACAGGGGGAAAGTCCAACGTCCTGACTTTC.

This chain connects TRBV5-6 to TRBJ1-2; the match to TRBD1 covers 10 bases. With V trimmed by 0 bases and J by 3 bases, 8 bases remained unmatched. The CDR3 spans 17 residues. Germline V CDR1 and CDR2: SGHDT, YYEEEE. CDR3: CASSLALGQGRDYGYTF. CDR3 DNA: TGTGCCAGCAGCTTGGCTTTGGGACAGGGGAGGGACTATGGCTACACCTTC.

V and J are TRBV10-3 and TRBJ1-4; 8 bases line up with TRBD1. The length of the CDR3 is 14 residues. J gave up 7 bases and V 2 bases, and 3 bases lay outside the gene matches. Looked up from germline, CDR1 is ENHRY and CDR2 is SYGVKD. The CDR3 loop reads CAISEGRGREKLFF. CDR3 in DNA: TGTGCCATCAGTGAGGGCAGGGGGCGTGAAAAACTGTTTTTT.

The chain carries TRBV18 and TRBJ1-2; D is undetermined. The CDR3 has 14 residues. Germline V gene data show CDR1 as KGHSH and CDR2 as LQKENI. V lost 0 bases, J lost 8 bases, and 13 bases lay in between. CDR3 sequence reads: CASSPPGQAGGYTF. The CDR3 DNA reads TGTGCCAGCTCACCACCGGGCCAGGCGGGCGGCTACACCTTC.

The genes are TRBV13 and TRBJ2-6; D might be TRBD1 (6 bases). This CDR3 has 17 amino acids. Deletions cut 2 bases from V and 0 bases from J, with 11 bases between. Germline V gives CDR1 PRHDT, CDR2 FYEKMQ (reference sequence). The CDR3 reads CASSLTGISSGANVLTF. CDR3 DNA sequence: TGTGCCAGCAGCTTAACAGGGATAAGCTCTGGGGCCAACGTCCTGACTTTC.

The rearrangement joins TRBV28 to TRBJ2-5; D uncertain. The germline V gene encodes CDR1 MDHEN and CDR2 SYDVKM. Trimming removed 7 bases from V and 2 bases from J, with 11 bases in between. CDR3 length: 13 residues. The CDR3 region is CASKKGPQETQYF. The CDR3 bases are TGTGCCAGCAAAAAAGGACCGCAAGAGACCCAGTACTTC.

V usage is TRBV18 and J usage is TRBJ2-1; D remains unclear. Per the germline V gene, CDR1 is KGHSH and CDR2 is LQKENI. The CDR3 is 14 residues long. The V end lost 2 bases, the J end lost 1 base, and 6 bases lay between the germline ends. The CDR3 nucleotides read TGTGCCAGCTCACCAGCGGCATCCTACAATGAGCAGTTCTTC. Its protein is CASSPAASYNEQFF.

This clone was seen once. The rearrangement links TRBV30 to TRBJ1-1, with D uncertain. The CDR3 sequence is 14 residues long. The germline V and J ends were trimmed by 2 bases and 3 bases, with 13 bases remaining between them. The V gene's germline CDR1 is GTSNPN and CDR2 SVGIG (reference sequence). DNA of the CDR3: TGTGCCTGGAGTCCTCCGGGGAGGGACACTGAAGCTTTCTTT. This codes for CAWSPPGRDTEAFF.

The CDR3 DNA sequence: TGTGCCAGCAGTGAAGCGGTGGGGAAGGGGGGCTACACCTTC. It codes for CASSEAVGKGGYTF. V usage is TRBV6-1 and J usage is TRBJ1-2; D possibly corresponds to TRBD1 (5 bases). V lost 0 bases, J lost 8 bases, and 13 bases lay in between. The CDR3 sequence is 14 residues long. Germline V gene data show CDR1 as MNHNS and CDR2 as SASEGT.